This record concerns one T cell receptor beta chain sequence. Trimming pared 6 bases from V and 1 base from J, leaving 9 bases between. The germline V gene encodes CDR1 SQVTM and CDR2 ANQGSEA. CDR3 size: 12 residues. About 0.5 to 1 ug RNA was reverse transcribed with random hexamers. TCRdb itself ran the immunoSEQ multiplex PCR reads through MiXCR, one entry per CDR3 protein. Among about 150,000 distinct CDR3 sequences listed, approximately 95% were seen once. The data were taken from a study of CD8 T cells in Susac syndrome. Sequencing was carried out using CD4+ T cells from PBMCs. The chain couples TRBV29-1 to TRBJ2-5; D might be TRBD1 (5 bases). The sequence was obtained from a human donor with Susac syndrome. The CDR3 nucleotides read TGCAGCGTCGGACATTCCCAAGAGACCCAGTACTTC. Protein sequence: CSVGHSQETQYF.